The present entry profiles one T cell receptor beta chain with its context. These data originate in a study of blood T cell repertoires in COVID-19. Study background: Acute and convalescent COVID-19 samples came from the United States, Italy and Spain. T cells, B-cell-depleted T cells, or PBMCs provided the cDNA or gDNA that served as material.

There are 17 residues in the CDR3. In the authors' methods: Reference gene primers were amplified, and this amplification served to estimate nucleated cell counts. Only in-frame clones appear in the TCRdb table, and some are missing; sequencing was by immunoSEQ multiplex PCR. The V and J calls and clone size were taken over from that table, and D and trimming were inferred from the DNA. The sample consists of about 69,000 clones, more than 75% of them appearing once. The J gene is TRBJ1-4, the V gene TRBV1. TRBV1 is termed a pseudogene. The receptor was isolated from a human donor in a cohort sampled during active COVID-19. What was sequenced was peripheral blood. CDR3 coding DNA: TGCACCAGCGGGCGGGGGCGACACAGGGAAGACGACGAAAAACTGTTTTTT. Protein product: CTSGRGRHREDDEKLFF.